The sequence of this TCR beta chain was determined in a study of breast tumors, draining lymph nodes, adjacent tissues. This clonotype appeared once. Compared with germline, one end of the junction differs, possibly owing to a read error. The CDR3 consists of 16 residues. Germline-derived CDR1 and CDR2 are LNHDA and SQIVND (reference sequence). One entry per CDR3 protein, called by TCRdb with MiXCR from the multiplex PCR reads. The sample includes tens of thousands of distinct CDR3 sequences, roughly 50% of them seen just once. This receptor was obtained from a female donor with breast cancer. Some clones in this sample may be carry-over from other donors' samples. J is TRBJ1-1 and V is TRBV19; perhaps TRBD1 as D (6 bases). Sequences were obtained from breast tumor tissue. In DNA form, the CDR3 reads TGTGCCAGTAGTCCGTCCCGACAGGCAGGAAGCACTGGAGCTTTCTTT. It is translated as CASSPSRQAGSTGAFF.